The present T cell receptor (beta chain) was sequenced within a study of T cells in localized non-small cell lung cancer. To note about this clone: Its target is not known. At one end, the junction sequence differs from germline, possibly due to a read error.

Study outcomes and limitations: Adjacent uninvolved lung had the highest clonality, suggesting focused antigen responses.

This CDR3 region has 14 residues. Germline V gene data show CDR1 as SNHLY and CDR2 as FYNNEI. Some clones are missing from TCRdb's copy, which holds only in-frame ones; the method was immunoSEQ multiplex PCR. The table lists roughly 34,000 clones, 70% to 90% of them singletons. This TCR came from a male donor aged 60 or over with stage III lung adenocarcinoma. This chain joins TRBV2 and TRBJ2-3; 10 bases align to TRBD2. Sequenced material: peripheral blood, taken before any cancer treatment. CDR3 sequence (DNA): TGTGCCAGCAGGGGACTAGCGAGCACATATACGCAGTATTTT. Translating it yields CASRGLASTYTQYF.